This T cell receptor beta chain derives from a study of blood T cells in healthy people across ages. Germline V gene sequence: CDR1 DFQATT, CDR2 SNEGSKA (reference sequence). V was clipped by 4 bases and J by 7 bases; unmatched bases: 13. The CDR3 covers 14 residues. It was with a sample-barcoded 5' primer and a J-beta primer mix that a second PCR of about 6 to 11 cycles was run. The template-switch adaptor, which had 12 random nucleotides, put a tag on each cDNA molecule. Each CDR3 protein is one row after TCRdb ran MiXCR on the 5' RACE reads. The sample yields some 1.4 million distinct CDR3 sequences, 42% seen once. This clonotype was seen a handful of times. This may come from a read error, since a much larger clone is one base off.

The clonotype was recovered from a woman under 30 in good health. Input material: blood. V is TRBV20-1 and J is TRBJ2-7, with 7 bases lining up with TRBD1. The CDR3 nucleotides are TGCAGTGCTATCTACTCCTGGGACAGCCGTGAGCAGTACTTC. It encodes CSAIYSWDSREQYF.